One sample yielded the 30 T cell receptor beta chains listed below, sequenced in a study of blood T cell repertoires in COVID-19. Measured with immunoSEQ multiplex PCR; TCRdb has only the in-frame clones, and not every one. The top ten clones hold 2.9% of a sample with 150,000 or so clones, roughly 84% of them seen once. Sample: peripheral blood. The source is a woman aged 60-75 years with acute or convalescent COVID-19.

The chain uses TRBV5-6 and TRBJ1-2; weak D call: TRBD1 (5 bases). The CDR3 is made up of 14 amino acids. V gave up 5 bases and J gave up 2 bases, with 13 bases separating them. Germline lookup yields CDR1 SGHDT and CDR2 YYEEEE. The DNA of the CDR3 is TGTGCCAGCAGTCGCCTCAGGGTCAACTATGGCTACACCTTC. Translation gives CASSRLRVNYGYTF.

The chain carries TRBV7-6 and TRBJ2-5; 8 bases map to TRBD1. Per germline, CDR1 SGHVS and CDR2 FNYEAQ. The CDR3 contains 14 residues. Germline trimming cut 5 bases from V and 2 bases from J; bases unmatched to any gene: 4. CDR3 protein: CASSPRQGQETQYF. CDR3 sequence (DNA): TGTGCCAGCAGCCCCCGACAGGGGCAAGAGACCCAGTACTTC.

This chain links TRBV3-1 (or the pseudogene TRBV3-2) with TRBJ2-4; D unresolved. V lost 0 bases and J lost 9, with 12 bases in between. The CDR3 loop spans 14 amino acids. Germline loops: CDR1 LGHDT, CDR2 YNNKEL (reference sequence). CDR3 sequence reads: CASSQEPVTGIQYF. The DNA for the CDR3 is TGTGCCAGCAGCCAAGAGCCGGTTACTGGCATTCAGTACTTC.

V gene TRBV4-3 combines with J gene TRBJ1-2, with TRBD1 matching over 10 bases. CDR1 is LGHNA, CDR2 YSLEER, per germline. Unmatched junction bases numbered 11, after V lost 3 bases and J lost 7 bases. This CDR3 has 16 residues. The CDR3 nucleotides are TGCGCCAGCAGCCAGGCCGACAGGGGGCCCCTCGGTGGCTACACCTTC. Translated, it gives CASSQADRGPLGGYTF.

This chain joins TRBV4-3 and TRBJ2-5, with D maybe TRBD2 (5 bases). Trimming pared 2 bases from V and 5 bases from J, leaving 18 bases between. Per the germline V gene, CDR1 is LGHNA and CDR2 is YSLEER. The CDR3 sequence is 16 residues long. This chain's CDR3 is CASSQLRSGLGETQYF. CDR3 nucleotides: TGCGCCAGCAGCCAACTTCGTTCGGGGTTGGGGGAGACCCAGTACTTC.

The V gene is TRBV7-2, the J gene TRBJ2-2; TRBD2 is a possible D gene (5 bases). The CDR3 sequence is 14 residues long. Deletions cut 3 bases from V and 1 base from J, with 6 bases between. Germline lookup yields CDR1 SGHTA and CDR2 FQGNSA. CDR3 region: CASSLSGNTGELFF. The CDR3 nucleotides read TGTGCCAGCAGCTTGAGCGGGAACACCGGGGAGCTGTTTTTT.

The chain carries TRBV7-8 and TRBJ1-5; D gene unclear. Germline V gene sequence: CDR1 SGHVS, CDR2 FQNEAQ. The CDR3 contains 16 residues. V was cut by 2 bases and J by 0 bases, with 11 bases left in between. CDR3 amino acids: CASSLLGGRSNQPQHF. CDR3 bases: TGTGCCAGCAGCTTACTTGGAGGGCGTAGCAATCAGCCCCAGCATTTT. The complete variable domain, with remaining parts taken from reference TRBV7-8 and TRBJ1-5, reads GAGVSQSPRYKVAKRGQDVALRCDPISGHVSLFWYQQALGQGPEFLTYFQNEAQLDKSGLPSDRFFAERPEGSVSTLKIQRTQQEDSAVYLCASSLLGGRSNQPQHFGDGTRLSIL.

The chain joins TRBV30 to TRBJ1-4; D perhaps matches TRBD1 (5 bases). The CDR3 sequence is 14 residues long. Germline CDR1 GTSNPN, CDR2 SVGIG (reference sequence). V shed 1 base and J shed 8 bases, with 14 bases lying between them. CDR3 sequence: CAWSEGRAGEKLFF. CDR3 nucleotide sequence: TGTGCCTGGAGTGAGGGCAGGGCTGGAGAAAAACTGTTTTTT.

This chain connects TRBV29-1 to TRBJ2-5, with D possibly being TRBD2 (6 bases). Germline V lookup: CDR1 SQVTM, CDR2 ANQGSEA. The CDR3 consists of 12 residues. Between the trimmed V and J ends, which lost 6 bases and 2 bases, there was a span of 10 bases. CDR3: CSVGGLQETQYF. The DNA of the CDR3 is TGCAGCGTGGGGGGTTTACAAGAGACCCAGTACTTC.

V usage is TRBV19 and J usage is TRBJ2-7, with D perhaps TRBD2 (5 bases). Germline V gene lookup returns CDR1 LNHDA and CDR2 SQIVND (reference sequence). V was cut by 6 bases and J by 3 bases, with 6 bases left in between. This CDR3 contains 11 residues. DNA of the CDR3: TGTGCCAGTAGCCGGGGCTACGAGCAGTACTTC. Its translation: CASSRGYEQYF. The full variable domain, its missing parts supplied by reference TRBV19 and TRBJ2-7, is DGGITQSPKYLFRKEGQNVTLSCEQNLNHDAMYWYRQDPGQGLRLIYYSQIVNDFQKGDIAEGYSVSREKKESFPLTVTSAQKNPTAFYLCASSRGYEQYFGPGTRLTVT.

V gene TRBV29-1 combines with J gene TRBJ1-5; no firm D call. Trimming stripped 5 bases from V and 4 bases from J, with 9 bases between. This CDR3 has 12 residues. Per the germline V gene, CDR1 is SQVTM and CDR2 is ANQGSEA. The CDR3 DNA reads TGCAGCGTTTCTAACGAGAATCAGCCCCAGCATTTT. Translated: CSVSNENQPQHF.

The rearrangement links TRBV7-2 to TRBJ2-2, with 8 bases that match TRBD2. V was clipped by 2 bases and J by 0 bases; unmatched bases: 2. This CDR3 has 16 amino acids. Germline CDR1 and CDR2: SGHTA and FQGNSA. The DNA for the CDR3 is TGTGCCAGCAGCTTAAACGGGGGGGCGAACACCGGGGAGCTGTTTTTT. Protein sequence: CASSLNGGANTGELFF. Using reference TRBV7-2 and TRBJ2-2 for the parts outside the CDR3, the full variable domain is GAGVSQSPSNKVTEKGKDVELRCDPISGHTALYWYRQSLGQGLEFLIYFQGNSAPDKSGLPSDRFSAERTGGSVSTLTIQRTQQEDSAVYLCASSLNGGANTGELFFGEGSRLTVL.

The chain is built from TRBV4-3 and TRBJ2-1; 8 bases line up with TRBD2. Germline CDR1 and CDR2: LGHNA and YSLEER. The CDR3 is 16 residues long. Trimming cost V 1 base and J 12 bases; bases outside gene matches: 14. The CDR3 DNA reads TGCGCCAGCAGCCAAGGATCCTATTCTAGCGGGCGAGGGCAGTTCTTC. Residues: CASSQGSYSSGRGQFF.

The J gene is TRBJ1-1, the V gene TRBV10-1, with TRBD1 matching over 9 bases. Losses at the gene ends were 3 bases for V and 10 bases for J; bases not matched to a gene: 3. Germline assignment: CDR1 WNHNN and CDR2 SYGVQD (reference sequence). The CDR3 is made up of 12 amino acids. The CDR3 DNA reads as TGCGCCAGCAGTGATCCGGGACAGGGAGCTTTCTTT. It codes for CASSDPGQGAFF.

This chain links TRBV6-2 or TRBV6-3 with TRBJ2-7, with 10 nucleotides matching TRBD1. The CDR3 extends over 16 amino acids. The V and J ends lost 2 bases and 3 bases, in that order; junction bases with no gene match: 7. Germline CDR1 is MNHEY and CDR2 is SVGEGT. Written as DNA, the CDR3 is TGTGCCAGCAGTTACGGACAGGGGGAATGGGGCTACGAGCAGTACTTC. This encodes CASSYGQGEWGYEQYF.

V is TRBV4-2 and J is TRBJ2-7; the match to TRBD2 covers 10 bases. Germline trimming cut 1 base from V and 1 base from J; bases unmatched to any gene: 4. Per germline, CDR1 LGHNA and CDR2 YNFKEQ. This CDR3 contains 16 residues. For the CDR3, the DNA is TGTGCCAGCAGCCAAGTGAGCGGGGGGGATTCCTACGAGCAGTACTTC. Translating it yields CASSQVSGGDSYEQYF.

This clone is judged medium-sized (0.01 to 0.1%). The chain carries TRBV6-4 and TRBJ1-1; a possible D gene is TRBD1 (6 bases). The CDR3 length is 13 residues. The germline V gene has CDR1 MRHNA and CDR2 SNTAGT. Deletions cut 5 bases from V and 1 base from J, with 8 bases between. The CDR3 DNA follows: TGTGCCAGCAGTAGGACAGAGAACACTGAAGCTTTCTTT. This sequence encodes CASSRTENTEAFF.

This chain joins TRBV7-3 and TRBJ2-1; 12 nucleotides align to TRBD2. V lost 5 bases, J lost 8 bases, and 10 bases stayed unmatched. Germline V gives CDR1 SGHTA, CDR2 FQGTGA. The CDR3 extends over 16 amino acids. The DNA for the CDR3 is TGTGCCAGCAGCCTAATGCTAGCGGGGGGGCTTGATGAGCAGTTCTTC. Encoded protein: CASSLMLAGGLDEQFF. Full variable domain (rest looked up from reference TRBV7-3 and TRBJ2-1): GAGVSQTPSNKVTEKGKYVELRCDPISGHTALYWYRQSLGQGPEFLIYFQGTGAADDSGLPNDRFFAVRPEGSVSTLKIQRTERGDSAVYLCASSLMLAGGLDEQFFGPGTRLTVL.

The CDR3 region is CASSQEWTGRKNSNTGELFF. In DNA, the CDR3 is TGTGCCAGCAGCCAAGAATGGACAGGCCGTAAAAACTCGAACACCGGGGAGCTGTTTTTT. V is TRBV3-1 (or the pseudogene TRBV3-2) and J is TRBJ2-2; TRBD1 agrees at 7 bases. Germline V gene data show CDR1 as LGHDT and CDR2 as YNNKEL (reference sequence). The V gene end was trimmed by 0 bases and the J gene end by 0 bases; junction bases not matched to a gene: 13. This CDR3 contains 20 residues.

Details on this clone: At one boundary the junction diverges from the germline segment, which might be a read error. V is TRBV7-7 and J is TRBJ2-7, with a tentative D call TRBD1 (5 bases). The CDR3 totals 13 residues. CDR1 SSHAT and CDR2 FNYEAQ come from the germline V gene (reference sequence). The CDR3 loop is CASSATVTNEQYF. The DNA of the CDR3 is TGTGCTAGCAGCGCGACAGTTACCAACGAGCAGTACTTC.

The sample holds a few counts of this clone. CDR3 protein: CASSQEWGGTDTQYF. In DNA, the CDR3 is TGCGCCAGCAGCCAAGAATGGGGGGGCACAGATACGCAGTATTTT. The rearrangement links TRBV4-1 to TRBJ2-3, with D possibly matching TRBD2 (6 bases). Per germline, CDR1 MGHRA and CDR2 YSYEKL. The CDR3 contains 15 residues. Trimming cost V 0 bases and J 1 base, with 8 bases left between them.

This clone has only one observation. J is TRBJ1-1 and V is TRBV30, with unresolved D. CDR1 is GTSNPN and CDR2 is SVGIG in the germline V gene (reference sequence). This CDR3 is built from 16 residues. V gave up 0 bases and J gave up 0 bases, with 14 bases separating them. The CDR3, as DNA: TGTGCCTGGAGTGTGTCAGATGGCAGGCTGAACACTGAAGCTTTCTTT. Encoded protein: CAWSVSDGRLNTEAFF.

The rearrangement links TRBV6-6 to TRBJ1-1; D uncertain. Looked up from germline, CDR1 is MNHNY and CDR2 is SVGAGI (reference sequence). Trimming took 6 bases from V and 4 from J, leaving 9 bases between them. This CDR3 has 12 residues. In nucleotides, the CDR3 is TGTGCCAGCAGGAGGGAGCGCACTGAAGCTTTCTTT. Its translation: CASRRERTEAFF.

This chain connects TRBV24-1 to TRBJ2-1; perhaps TRBD1 as D (5 bases). V was clipped by 4 bases and J by 9 bases, with 24 bases between them. The germline CDR1 and CDR2 sequences are KGHDR and SFDVKD. This CDR3 spans 17 amino acids. CDR3 protein: CATSDPRVGIGASEQFF. DNA of the CDR3: TGTGCCACCAGTGACCCCAGAGTTGGGATAGGGGCTTCTGAGCAGTTCTTC.

The genes are TRBV5-4 and TRBJ2-3, with D possibly being TRBD1 (6 bases). The CDR3 is 15 amino acids. The V and J ends lost 6 bases and 6 bases respectively, with 20 bases between them. Germline CDR1 reads SGHNT; CDR2 reads YYREEE (reference sequence). CDR3: CASNNRGTGTDTQYF. The CDR3 nucleotides are TGTGCCAGCAACAATAGGGGTACAGGGACCGATACGCAGTATTTT.

This clone was observed a few times. This rearrangement joins TRBV7-2 to TRBJ2-3; weak D call: TRBD2 (5 bases). Germline CDR1 and CDR2: SGHTA and FQGNSA. V lost 1 base, J lost 9 bases, and 8 bases lay in between. The CDR3 sequence is 12 residues long. The CDR3 nucleotides are TGTGCCAGCAGCTTAGGGGAGATAACGCAGTATTTT. Encoded protein: CASSLGEITQYF. The whole variable domain, filled in from reference TRBV7-2 and TRBJ2-3, reads GAGVSQSPSNKVTEKGKDVELRCDPISGHTALYWYRQSLGQGLEFLIYFQGNSAPDKSGLPSDRFSAERTGGSVSTLTIQRTQQEDSAVYLCASSLGEITQYFGPGTRLTVL.

The V call is TRBV3-1 (or the pseudogene TRBV3-2), the J call TRBJ1-6; unclear D gene. CDR3 length: 15 amino acids. Per germline, CDR1 LGHDT and CDR2 YNNKEL (reference sequence). V lost 0 bases, J lost 10 bases, and 13 bases lay in between. The chain's CDR3 is CASSQDWSSGSPLHF. In DNA form, the CDR3 reads TGTGCCAGCAGCCAAGATTGGTCCTCCGGGTCACCCCTCCACTTT.

The chain is built from TRBV18 and TRBJ2-1, with D perhaps TRBD1 (6 bases). Germline CDR1 KGHSH, CDR2 LQKENI. The germline V and J ends were trimmed by 4 bases and 2 bases, with 6 bases remaining between them. The CDR3 loop spans 13 amino acids. CDR3 DNA sequence: TGTGCCAGCTCACAGGGGGCCTACAATGAGCAGTTCTTC. It encodes CASSQGAYNEQFF.

This chain's CDR3 is CASSLFRPDGYTF. DNA of the CDR3: TGTGCCAGCAGCTTATTCCGTCCAGATGGCTACACCTTC. The J gene is TRBJ1-2, the V gene TRBV7-9; the D is unclear. Per germline, CDR1 SEHNR and CDR2 FQNEAQ (reference sequence). The CDR3 length is 13 residues. Trimming took off 2 bases at V and 6 bases at J, with 10 bases between the two ends.

The V and J genes are TRBV6-5 and TRBJ1-1; D unresolved. V was clipped by 2 bases and J by 3 bases, with 13 bases between them. There are 15 residues in the CDR3. Germline CDR1 is MNHEY and CDR2 is SVGAGI. The CDR3 region is CASSYAAPVDTEAFF. CDR3 nucleotides: TGTGCCAGCAGTTACGCGGCCCCGGTGGACACTGAAGCTTTCTTT.